This T cell receptor (beta chain) was found in a study of T-cell memory formation after mild COVID-19. About the study: For the most part, TCR clusters were specific to one donor. General study findings and limits: Chiefly within CM and EM were the contracting CD4+ clones; CD8+ ones were within EMRA.

5'RACE primed at constant segments yielded TCR alpha and TCR beta cDNA libraries bearing sample barcodes and UMIs. TCRdb re-called the 5' RACE reads through MiXCR, storing one row per CDR3 protein. The sample lists 180,000 or so distinct CDR3 sequences, around 10% occurring once. As for this clonotype: Antigen specificity is unknown.

This CDR3 is 13 amino acids long. CDR1 is SGHTA and CDR2 is FQGNSA in the germline V gene. V dropped 5 bases and J dropped 4 bases, with 11 bases sitting between them. The receptor was derived from a young man who had mild COVID-19 (a few samples of this study predate the infection). Cell type and time point are not known. The rearrangement links TRBV7-2 to TRBJ1-2; a possible D gene is TRBD1 (6 bases). What was sequenced was PBMCs or a T cell subset sorted from them (not recorded which). The CDR3 DNA reads TGTGCCAGCAGCAGGACAGAGGTCTATGGCTACACCTTC. It codes for CASSRTEVYGYTF. The full variable domain, with the rest looked up from reference TRBV7-2 and TRBJ1-2, is GAGVSQSPSNKVTEKGKDVELRCDPISGHTALYWYRQSLGQGLEFLIYFQGNSAPDKSGLPSDRFSAERTGGSVSTLTIQRTQQEDSAVYLCASSRTEVYGYTFGSGTRLTVV.